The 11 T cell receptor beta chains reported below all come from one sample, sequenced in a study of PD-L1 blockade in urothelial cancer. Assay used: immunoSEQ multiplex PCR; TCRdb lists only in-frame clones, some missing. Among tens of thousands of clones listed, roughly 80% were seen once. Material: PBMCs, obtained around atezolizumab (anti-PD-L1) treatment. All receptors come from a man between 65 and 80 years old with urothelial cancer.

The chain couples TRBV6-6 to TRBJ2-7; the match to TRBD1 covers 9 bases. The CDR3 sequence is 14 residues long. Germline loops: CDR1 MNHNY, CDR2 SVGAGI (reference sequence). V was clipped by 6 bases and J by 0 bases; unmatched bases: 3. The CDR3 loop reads CASRRGQGSYEQYF. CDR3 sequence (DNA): TGTGCCAGCAGAAGGGGACAGGGCTCCTACGAGCAGTACTTC.

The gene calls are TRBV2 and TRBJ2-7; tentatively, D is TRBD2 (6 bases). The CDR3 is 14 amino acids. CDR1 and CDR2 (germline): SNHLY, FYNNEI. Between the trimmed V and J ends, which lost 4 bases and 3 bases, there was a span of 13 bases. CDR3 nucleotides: TGTGCCAGCAGTGTCGGAGGGCCTCGCTACGAGCAGTACTTC. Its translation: CASSVGGPRYEQYF. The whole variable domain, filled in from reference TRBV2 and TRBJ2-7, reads EPEVTQTPSHQVTQMGQEVILRCVPISNHLYFYWYRQILGQKVEFLVSFYNNEISEKSEIFDDQFSVERPDGSNFTLKIRSTKLEDSAMYFCASSVGGPRYEQYFGPGTRLTVT.

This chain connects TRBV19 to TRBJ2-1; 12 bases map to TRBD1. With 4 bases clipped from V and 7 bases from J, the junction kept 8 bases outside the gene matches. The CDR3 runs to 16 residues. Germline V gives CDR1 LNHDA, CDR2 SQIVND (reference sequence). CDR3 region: CASSTRDRGRRNEQFF. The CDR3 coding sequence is TGTGCCAGTAGTACTCGGGACAGGGGGCGCAGGAATGAGCAGTTCTTC.

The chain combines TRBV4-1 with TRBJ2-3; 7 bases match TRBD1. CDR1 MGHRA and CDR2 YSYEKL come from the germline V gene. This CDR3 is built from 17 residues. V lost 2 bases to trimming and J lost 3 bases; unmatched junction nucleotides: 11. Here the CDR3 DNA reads TGCGCCAGCAGCCAAAGGCCAGGCAGGGGACAGACAGATACGCAGTATTTT. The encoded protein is CASSQRPGRGQTDTQYF.

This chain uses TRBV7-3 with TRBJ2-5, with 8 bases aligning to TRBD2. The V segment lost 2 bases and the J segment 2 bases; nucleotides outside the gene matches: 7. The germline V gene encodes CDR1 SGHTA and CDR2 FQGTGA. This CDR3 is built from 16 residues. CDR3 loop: CASSLRGGPGQETQYF. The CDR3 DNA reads TGTGCCAGCAGCTTACGCGGGGGGCCGGGTCAAGAGACCCAGTACTTC.

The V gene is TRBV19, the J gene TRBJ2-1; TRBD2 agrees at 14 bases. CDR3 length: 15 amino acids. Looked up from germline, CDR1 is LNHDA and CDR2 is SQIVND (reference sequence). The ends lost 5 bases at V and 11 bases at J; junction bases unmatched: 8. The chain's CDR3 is CASSSGTSGSYQQFF. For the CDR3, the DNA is TGTGCCAGTAGTTCTGGGACTAGCGGGAGTTATCAGCAGTTCTTC.

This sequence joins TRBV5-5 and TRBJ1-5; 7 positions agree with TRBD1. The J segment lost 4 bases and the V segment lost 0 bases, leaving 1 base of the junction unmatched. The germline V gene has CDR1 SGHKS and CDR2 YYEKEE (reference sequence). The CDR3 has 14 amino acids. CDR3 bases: TGTGCCAGCAGCTTGGACAGGGGAAATCAGCCCCAGCATTTT. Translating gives CASSLDRGNQPQHF.

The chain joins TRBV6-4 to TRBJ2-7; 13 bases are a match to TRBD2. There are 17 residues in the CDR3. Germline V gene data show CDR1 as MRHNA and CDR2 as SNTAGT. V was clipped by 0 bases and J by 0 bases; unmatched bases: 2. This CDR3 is CASSDSGLAGSSYEQYF. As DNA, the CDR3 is TGTGCCAGCAGTGACTCGGGACTAGCGGGATCCTCCTACGAGCAGTACTTC.

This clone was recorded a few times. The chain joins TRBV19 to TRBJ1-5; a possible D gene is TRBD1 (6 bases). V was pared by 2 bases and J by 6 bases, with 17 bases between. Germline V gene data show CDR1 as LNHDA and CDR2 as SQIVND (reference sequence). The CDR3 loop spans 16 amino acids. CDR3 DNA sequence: TGTGCCAGTAGTATACGTGGCAGGGGATCGGTTCAGCCCCAGCATTTT. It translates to CASSIRGRGSVQPQHF.

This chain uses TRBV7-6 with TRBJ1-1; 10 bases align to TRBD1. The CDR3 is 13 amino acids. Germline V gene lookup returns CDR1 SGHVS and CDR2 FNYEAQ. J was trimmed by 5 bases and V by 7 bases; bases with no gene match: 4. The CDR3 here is CASKDRGTTEAFF. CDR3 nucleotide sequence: TGTGCCAGCAAGGACAGGGGGACGACTGAAGCTTTCTTT.

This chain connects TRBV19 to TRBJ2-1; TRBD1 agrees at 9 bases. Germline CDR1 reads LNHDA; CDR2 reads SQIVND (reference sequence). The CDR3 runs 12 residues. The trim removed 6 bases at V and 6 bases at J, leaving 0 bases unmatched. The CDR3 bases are TGTGCCAGTAGGACAGGGGGCAATGAGCAGTTCTTC. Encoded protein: CASRTGGNEQFF.